A selection of T cell receptor beta chains follows, all from one sample in a study of human versus mouse CDR3 diversity and MHC coevolution. Data came from immunoSEQ multiplex PCR; TCRdb stores just in-frame clones and leaves some out. Of 55,000 to 65,000 clones listed, about 94% were seen once; the top ten hold over 15%. Sample: naive CD4+ T cells from blood. The receptor set was obtained from a person aged 60 to 70 in good health. The CDR3 runs from the conserved cysteine through the conserved F or W. D genes are given only for firm matches. Rows give clone size only sometimes, using once, few, many, or a class for an expanded clone.

d_call,clone_size,v_call,j_call,cdr3_aa,cdr3_nt
TRBD2,-,TRBV19,TRBJ2-1,CASTPVLREGRGEQFF,TGTGCCAGTACCCCTGTATTGCGGGAGGGCAGGGGTGAGCAGTTCTTC
-,-,TRBV19,TRBJ2-3,CASSNQGRDTQYF,TGTGCCAGTAGCAACCAGGGGCGAGATACGCAGTATTTT
TRBD2,-,TRBV5-4,TRBJ2-7,CASSLSLAGTYEQYF,TGTGCCAGCAGCTTGTCCCTAGCGGGAACCTACGAGCAGTACTTC
TRBD2,-,TRBV7-3,TRBJ2-1,CASSLVSGGNNEQFF,TGTGCCAGCAGCTTAGTTAGCGGGGGGAACAATGAGCAGTTCTTC
-,-,TRBV27,TRBJ1-2,CASSVAGAGYGYTF,TGTGCCAGCAGTGTTGCGGGGGCTGGCTATGGCTACACCTTC
-,once,TRBV5-8,TRBJ2-7,CASSLAGWEQYF,TGTGCCAGCAGCTTGGCCGGGTGGGAGCAGTACTTC
TRBD1,-,TRBV9,TRBJ1-2,CASSIDRGLNYGYTF,TGTGCCAGCAGCATCGACAGGGGGCTTAACTATGGCTACACCTTC
-,-,TRBV20-1,TRBJ2-1,CSASSDNEQFF,TGCAGTGCTAGTTCAGACAATGAGCAGTTCTTC
TRBD2,-,TRBV15,TRBJ2-7,CATSRDLGTSGEQYF,TGTGCCACCAGCAGAGATCTTGGGACTAGCGGAGAGCAGTACTTC
-,-,TRBV6-5,TRBJ1-2,CASSYSAGVGYTF,TGTGCCAGCAGTTATTCCGCAGGGGTCGGCTACACCTTC
-,-,TRBV7-9,TRBJ1-1,CASSLSAGQMNTEAFF,TGTGCCAGCAGCTTATCGGCAGGGCAAATGAACACTGAAGCTTTCTTT
TRBD2,-,TRBV11-2,TRBJ2-2,CASSLASAGGRELFF,TGTGCCAGCAGCTTAGCTTCGGCGGGGGGGCGGGAGCTGTTTTTT
TRBD1,-,TRBV25-1,TRBJ1-2,CASSLGTGEFSGYTF,TGTGCCAGCAGTCTTGGGACAGGGGAGTTCAGCGGCTACACCTTC
TRBD1,once,TRBV5-1,TRBJ2-2,CASSFGQGAGELFF,TGCGCCAGCAGCTTCGGACAGGGAGCCGGGGAGCTGTTTTTT
TRBD2,once,TRBV9,TRBJ2-3,CASSATSGRALSTDTQYF,TGTGCCAGCAGCGCGACTAGCGGGAGGGCCTTGAGTACAGATACGCAGTATTTT
-,-,TRBV2,TRBJ2-6,CASSVVRGANVLTF,TGTGCCAGCTCCGTCGTGCGAGGGGCCAACGTCCTGACTTTC
-,-,TRBV7-2,TRBJ2-2,CASSSPQLVIGELFF,TGTGCCAGCAGCTCGCCCCAACTGGTGATCGGGGAGCTGTTTTTT
-,-,TRBV5-8,TRBJ2-1,CASSLLGVSEQFF,TGTGCCAGCAGCCTGTTAGGGGTGAGTGAGCAGTTCTTC
TRBD1,-,TRBV10-1,TRBJ2-3,CASSWTGAGTDTQYF,TGCGCCAGCAGCTGGACAGGGGCTGGAACAGATACGCAGTATTTT
TRBD2,once,TRBV6-6,TRBJ2-5,CASSGARGGKEETQYF,TGTGCCAGCAGTGGCGCCCGGGGGGGGAAGGAAGAGACCCAGTACTTC
-,-,TRBV9,TRBJ2-1,CASSVGGGGNGNEQFF,TGTGCCAGCAGCGTAGGGGGCGGCGGGAATGGCAATGAGCAGTTCTTC
-,-,TRBV19,TRBJ2-4,CASIDRKNIQYF,TGTGCCAGTATTGACAGAAAAAACATTCAGTACTTC
TRBD2,-,TRBV11-3,TRBJ2-1,CASSLTSGRVEQFF,TGTGCCAGCAGCTTAACTAGCGGGAGGGTTGAGCAGTTCTTC
TRBD1,-,TRBV19,TRBJ2-7,CASSKGQVSSTEQYF,TGTGCCAGTAGTAAGGGACAGGTGAGTTCCACCGAGCAGTACTTC
-,-,TRBV6-6,TRBJ1-4,CASSLPVEVEKLFF,TGTGCCAGCAGCCTTCCCGTGGAGGTCGAAAAACTGTTTTTT
TRBD1,-,TRBV27,TRBJ1-1,CASSFQQGAAFF,TGTGCCAGCAGTTTCCAGCAGGGGGCCGCTTTCTTT
TRBD1,-,TRBV19,TRBJ1-4,CASRTRQGGSTNEKLFF,TGTGCCAGTAGGACGCGACAGGGAGGAAGCACTAATGAAAAACTGTTTTTT
-,-,TRBV5-1,TRBJ2-5,CASSTRQTAQETQYF,TGCGCCAGCAGCACCCGACAGACAGCCCAAGAGACCCAGTACTTC
-,-,TRBV5-1,TRBJ2-5,CASSSLDKQETQYF,TGCGCCAGCAGCTCCTTGGACAAACAAGAGACTCAGTACTTC
-,-,TRBV2,TRBJ1-6,CASTYDVSYNSPLHF,TGTGCCAGCACCTACGATGTGTCCTATAATTCACCCCTCCACTTT
TRBD1,-,TRBV6-4,TRBJ2-2,CASSVEGATNTGELFF,TGTGCCAGCAGTGTCGAGGGGGCAACGAACACCGGGGAGCTGTTTTTT
TRBD2,-,TRBV5-1,TRBJ2-1,CASSLQREGGEQFF,TGCGCCAGCAGCTTGCAGCGGGAGGGTGGTGAGCAGTTCTTC
-,once,TRBV6-5,TRBJ2-5,CASTTGYQETQYF,TGTGCCAGCACCACAGGGTACCAAGAGACCCAGTACTTC
TRBD1,-,TRBV7-9,TRBJ2-2,CASSLRQGYTGELFF,TGTGCCAGCAGCTTACGACAGGGGTACACCGGGGAGCTGTTTTTT
-,-,TRBV12-5,TRBJ2-7,CASGPEGGRTYEQYF,TGTGCTAGTGGTCCAGAAGGCGGTAGAACCTACGAGCAGTACTTC
-,-,TRBV9,TRBJ2-7,CASSVGGGDSYEQYF,TGTGCCAGCAGCGTAGGGGGGGGCGACAGCTACGAGCAGTACTTC
-,-,TRBV6-5,TRBJ2-4,CASSRGQSGNIQYF,TGTGCCAGCAGTCGAGGACAGTCGGGGAACATTCAGTACTTC
TRBD2,once,TRBV9,TRBJ2-4,CASSVSSGGAAKNIQYF,TGTGCCAGCAGCGTCAGTTCGGGGGGGGCGGCCAAAAACATTCAGTACTTC
TRBD2,once,TRBV29-1,TRBJ2-1,CSVPGGPRKTSYNEQFF,TGCAGCGTTCCGGGAGGGCCACGGAAGACAAGTTACAATGAGCAGTTCTTC
-,-,TRBV10-3,TRBJ1-2,CAISEPGLNYGYTF,TGTGCCATCAGTGAGCCTGGACTTAACTATGGCTACACCTTC
-,once,TRBV5-1,TRBJ1-1,CASSSTQGTEAFF,TGCGCCAGCAGCTCAACACAGGGTACTGAAGCTTTCTTT
TRBD1,-,TRBV19,TRBJ1-4,CASSIEGANEKLFF,TGTGCCAGTAGTATCGAGGGGGCGAATGAAAAACTGTTTTTT
-,-,TRBV15,TRBJ1-1,CATSRDASTEVNTEAFF,TGTGCCACCAGCAGAGATGCCTCGACTGAGGTGAACACTGAAGCTTTCTTT
-,-,TRBV7-2,TRBJ2-7,CASSRLLERQYF,TGTGCCAGCAGCCGCCTATTAGAGAGGCAGTACTTC
-,-,TRBV19,TRBJ1-1,CASTERLLFTEAFF,TGTGCCAGTACGGAGAGGCTGCTTTTCACTGAAGCTTTCTTT
TRBD1,-,TRBV6-5,TRBJ1-4,CASSATGGEKLFF,TGTGCCAGCAGTGCGACAGGGGGTGAAAAACTGTTTTTT
-,-,TRBV6-5,TRBJ2-2,CASRPVTVNTGELFF,TGTGCCAGCAGACCGGTCACTGTGAACACCGGGGAGCTGTTTTTT
-,-,TRBV29-1,TRBJ2-3,CSVATEPTDTQYF,TGCAGCGTTGCGACAGAGCCTACAGATACGCAGTATTTT
-,-,TRBV15,TRBJ1-2,CATSRDIGRRKDYGYTF,TGTGCCACCAGCAGAGATATCGGGAGAAGAAAGGACTATGGCTACACCTTC
-,-,TRBV18,TRBJ2-2,CASSPPATGELFF,TGTGCCAGCTCACCACCGGCCACCGGGGAGCTGTTTTTT
TRBD1,once,TRBV28,TRBJ2-7,CASKPTTTGGFLYEQYF,TGTGCCAGCAAACCAACAACCACAGGGGGCTTCCTTTACGAGCAGTACTTC
TRBD1,-,TRBV11-2,TRBJ1-1,CASSPGQGNTEAFF,TGTGCCAGCAGCCCCGGACAGGGGAACACTGAAGCTTTCTTT
-,-,TRBV19,TRBJ2-3,CASKPPGTDTQYF,TGTGCCAGTAAGCCCCCCGGGACAGATACGCAGTATTTT
-,-,TRBV11-2,TRBJ2-5,CASSLGLDFQTQYF,TGTGCCAGCAGCTTAGGGCTAGATTTCCAGACCCAGTACTTC
-,-,TRBV19,TRBJ2-7,CASSGQTSSYEQYF,TGTGCCAGTAGTGGACAGACAAGTTCCTACGAGCAGTACTTC
-,-,TRBV7-2,TRBJ1-1,CASSLRQGGTEAFF,TGTGCCAGCAGCTTAAGGCAGGGCGGCACTGAAGCTTTCTTT
TRBD1,-,TRBV9,TRBJ1-2,CASSVALPGTEYGYTF,TGTGCCAGCAGCGTCGCGCTCCCCGGGACAGAATATGGCTACACCTTC